The next 21 T cell receptor beta chains were all read from a single sample in a study of CD4 T cells in relation to SARS-CoV-2 and coronaviruses. TCRdb's table, derived via immunoSEQ multiplex PCR, lists solely in-frame clones and lacks some. This table has 41,000 or so clones, 84% appearing once. The antigens these receptors bind are not known. Input material: naive CD4+ T cells from PBMCs, cultured in vitro. Described subset: naive CD4+ T cells isolated by negative enrichment. These receptors were taken from an adult with COVID-19.

This chain joins TRBV7-3 and TRBJ2-3; 7 positions agree with TRBD2. This CDR3 comprises 14 residues. Germline V lookup: CDR1 SGHTA, CDR2 FQGTGA. The ends lost 6 bases at V and 8 bases at J; junction bases unmatched: 11. CDR3 protein: CASSFSGPAGTQYF. The CDR3 bases are TGTGCCAGCAGTTTTAGCGGGCCCGCGGGTACGCAGTATTTT.

The rearrangement joins TRBV7-3 to TRBJ2-1; D possibly corresponds to TRBD2 (6 bases). V gave up 1 base and J gave up 7 bases, with 14 bases separating them. Germline V gene data show CDR1 as SGHTA and CDR2 as FQGTGA. This CDR3 spans 15 amino acids. CDR3 coding DNA: TGTGCCAGCAGCTTAAACGGGAGAATCGGTAATGAGCAGTTCTTC. It yields the protein CASSLNGRIGNEQFF.

This chain uses TRBV24-1 with TRBJ2-1; D is ambiguous. Trimming stripped 6 bases from V and 6 bases from J, with 11 bases between. The CDR3 consists of 13 residues. Germline assignment: CDR1 KGHDR and CDR2 SFDVKD. Here the CDR3 reads CATSHSNFNEQFF. CDR3 nucleotide sequence: TGTGCCACCAGTCACTCGAATTTCAATGAGCAGTTCTTC.

V usage is TRBV7-2 and J usage is TRBJ1-5; 7 bases map to TRBD1. CDR1 and CDR2 (germline): SGHTA, FQGNSA. Germline trimming cut 2 bases from V and 1 base from J; bases unmatched to any gene: 11. This CDR3 region has 18 residues. The CDR3 DNA reads as TGTGCCAGCAGCTTACAACAGGGGATTCCCCTAAGCAATCAGCCCCAGCATTTT. Translated, it gives CASSLQQGIPLSNQPQHF.

This rearrangement joins TRBV18 to TRBJ1-1; D gene uncertain. This CDR3 comprises 14 residues. The V end was cut by 2 bases, the J end by 1 base, with 8 bases between. Germline loops: CDR1 KGHSH, CDR2 LQKENI. DNA for the CDR3: TGTGCCAGCTCACCAACGATATCGAACACTGAAGCTTTCTTT. Amino acids: CASSPTISNTEAFF.

This clone was seen a few times. The V and J genes are TRBV7-8 and TRBJ2-2, with 9 bases aligning to TRBD1. The CDR3 sequence is 16 residues long. J gave up 10 bases and V 5 bases, and 14 bases lay outside the gene matches. CDR1 is SGHVS and CDR2 is FQNEAQ in the germline V gene. DNA for the CDR3: TGTGCCAGCAGCCATAGTGGGACAGGGATTGTTGAGGAGCTGTTTTTT. Translated, it gives CASSHSGTGIVEELFF.

This clone occurred a few times. The chain employs TRBV6-6 and TRBJ1-1; no clear D gene. V shed 2 bases and J shed 0 bases, with 10 bases lying between them. The CDR3 is 15 amino acids. Germline CDR1 and CDR2: MNHNY and SVGAGI (reference sequence). DNA for the CDR3: TGTGCCAGCAGTTACCCTATTGATATGAACACTGAAGCTTTCTTT. Its translation: CASSYPIDMNTEAFF.

This CDR3 is CASRGPADINNEQFF. CDR3 sequence (DNA): TGTGCCAGCAGGGGCCCAGCCGATATAAACAATGAGCAGTTCTTC. The chain joins TRBV6-6 to TRBJ2-1; D remains unclear. V lost 6 bases, J lost 5 bases, and 17 bases lay in between. The germline V gene encodes CDR1 MNHNY and CDR2 SVGAGI (reference sequence). This CDR3 contains 15 residues.

DNA for the CDR3: TGTGCCAGCAGCTTCGTCCCCTTCGGCGCCCTCCACTTT. This translates into CASSFVPFGALHF. The chain couples TRBV13 to TRBJ1-6; no clear D. Between the trimmed V and J ends, which lost 3 bases and 14 bases, there was a span of 14 bases. The germline V gene encodes CDR1 PRHDT and CDR2 FYEKMQ (reference sequence). This CDR3 region has 13 residues.

The rearrangement joins TRBV7-9 to TRBJ1-4, with a weak D call TRBD1 (6 bases). V lost 1 base and J lost 4, with 16 bases in between. CDR1 is SEHNR and CDR2 is FQNEAQ in the germline V gene (reference sequence). The CDR3 runs 17 residues. The CDR3 here is CASSLDLGGHGNEKLFF. CDR3 sequence (DNA): TGTGCCAGCAGCTTAGACCTTGGGGGGCATGGTAATGAAAAACTGTTTTTT.

The chain combines TRBV4-2 with TRBJ2-2, with 7 positions matching TRBD2. The CDR3 consists of 16 residues. Germline V gives CDR1 LGHNA, CDR2 YNFKEQ. Unmatched junction bases numbered 9, after V lost 1 base and J lost 7 bases. The CDR3 coding sequence is TGTGCCAGCAGCCAAGGGTGGACTAGAATGGGCGGGGAGCTGTTTTTT. Its protein is CASSQGWTRMGGELFF.

This clone appeared a few times. This sequence joins TRBV2 and TRBJ2-7; 11 positions agree with TRBD2. The germline CDR1 and CDR2 sequences are SNHLY and FYNNEI. CDR3 length: 14 residues. V was clipped by 3 bases and J by 5 bases; unmatched bases: 3. CDR3 nucleotides: TGTGCCAGCAGTGAGACTAGCGGGATCAACGAGCAGTACTTC. Its translation: CASSETSGINEQYF. Based on the CDR3 plus reference TRBV2 and TRBJ2-7, the full variable domain is EPEVTQTPSHQVTQMGQEVILRCVPISNHLYFYWYRQILGQKVEFLVSFYNNEISEKSEIFDDQFSVERPDGSNFTLKIRSTKLEDSAMYFCASSETSGINEQYFGPGTRLTVT.

The V call is TRBV6-2 or TRBV6-3, the J call TRBJ2-3; D is undetermined. CDR3 size: 14 residues. Germline CDR1 is MNHEY and CDR2 is SVGEGT. V was trimmed by 1 base and J by 0 bases, leaving 5 bases between them. As DNA, the CDR3 is TGTGCCAGCAGTTACTTGGACAGCACAGATACGCAGTATTTT. Protein: CASSYLDSTDTQYF.

The V call is TRBV5-6, the J call TRBJ1-2; D gene unclear. This CDR3 is built from 13 residues. V lost 0 bases, J lost 1 base, and 4 bases lay in between. Germline CDR1 and CDR2: SGHDT and YYEEEE. This chain's CDR3 is CASSLVSNYGYTF. The CDR3 nucleotides read TGTGCCAGCAGCTTGGTCAGTAACTATGGCTACACCTTC.

The V call is TRBV12-3 or TRBV12-4, the J call TRBJ2-2; perhaps TRBD2 as D (5 bases). The ends were cut back, 2 bases at V and 7 bases at J, with 8 bases in the middle. This CDR3 region has 13 residues. CDR3 amino acids: CASSLIEGGELFF. In DNA form, the CDR3 reads TGTGCCAGCAGTTTAATAGAGGGCGGGGAGCTGTTTTTT.

The CDR3 here is CASSPGTTHNEQFF. In DNA form, the CDR3 reads TGTGCCAGCTCACCCGGGACTACTCACAATGAGCAGTTCTTC. The chain has TRBV18 and TRBJ2-1; TRBD2 matches at 7 bases. The junction had 4 bases not matched to a gene; V was cut back by 3 bases and J by 5 bases. Germline V gene lookup returns CDR1 KGHSH and CDR2 LQKENI. This CDR3 has 14 amino acids.

The chain recombines TRBV10-2 with TRBJ2-1, with TRBD2 identical over 12 bases. Germline lookup yields CDR1 WSHSY and CDR2 SAAADI. The trim removed 6 bases at V and 5 bases at J, leaving 5 bases unmatched. There are 15 residues in the CDR3. The CDR3 spells CASRELAGGNNEQFF. The CDR3 DNA is TGCGCCAGCAGAGAACTAGCGGGGGGCAACAATGAGCAGTTCTTC.

This clone was seen only a few times. V gene TRBV3-1 (or the pseudogene TRBV3-2) combines with J gene TRBJ2-2; D is uncertain. This CDR3 contains 13 residues. Germline V gives CDR1 LGHDT, CDR2 YNNKEL (reference sequence). V lost 1 base to trimming and J lost 5 bases, with 5 bases between them. The CDR3 nucleotides are TGTGCCAGCAGCCAAGGAAGAACCGGGGAGCTGTTTTTT. Its translation: CASSQGRTGELFF.

Here the CDR3 DNA reads TGTGCCAGCAGCTTAGATGGACAGGGGCCATACGAGCAGTACTTC. This gives the protein CASSLDGQGPYEQYF. V and J are TRBV7-9 and TRBJ2-7, with 9 bases lining up with TRBD1. The length of the CDR3 is 15 residues. V dropped 1 base and J dropped 4; count of bases not matched to a gene: 5. From germline, CDR1 is SEHNR and CDR2 FQNEAQ (reference sequence).

V is TRBV9 and J is TRBJ2-1; TRBD2 agrees at 7 bases. The germline V gene encodes CDR1 SGDLS and CDR2 YYNGEE. The CDR3 has 14 amino acids. The V segment lost 0 bases and the J segment 9 bases; nucleotides outside the gene matches: 6. DNA of the CDR3: TGTGCCAGCAGCGTAGACGGGAGGAATTTTGAGCAGTTCTTC. Amino acid sequence: CASSVDGRNFEQFF.

The gene calls are TRBV10-3 and TRBJ2-2; 12 bases are a match to TRBD2. The germline CDR1 and CDR2 sequences are ENHRY and SYGVKD. The CDR3 is 19 residues long. V was clipped by 3 bases and J by 0 bases; unmatched bases: 8. The CDR3 spells CAISDTGLAGRTNTGELFF. The CDR3 coding sequence is TGTGCCATCAGTGACACGGGACTAGCGGGCAGGACGAACACCGGGGAGCTGTTTTTT.